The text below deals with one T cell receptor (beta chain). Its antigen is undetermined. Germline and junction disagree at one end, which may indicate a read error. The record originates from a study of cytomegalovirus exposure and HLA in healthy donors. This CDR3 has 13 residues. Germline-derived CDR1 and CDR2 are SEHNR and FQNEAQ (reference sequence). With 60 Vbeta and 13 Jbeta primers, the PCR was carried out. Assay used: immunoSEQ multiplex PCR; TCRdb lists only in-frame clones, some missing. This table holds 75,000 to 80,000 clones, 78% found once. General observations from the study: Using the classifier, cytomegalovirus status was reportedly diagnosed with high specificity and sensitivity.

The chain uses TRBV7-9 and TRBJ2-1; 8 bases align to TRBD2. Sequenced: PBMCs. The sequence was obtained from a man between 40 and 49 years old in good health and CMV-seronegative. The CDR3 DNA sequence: TGTTCCAGCAGCGCCGGGACTAGGGGAGTGCAGTTCTTC. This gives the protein CSSSAGTRGVQFF.